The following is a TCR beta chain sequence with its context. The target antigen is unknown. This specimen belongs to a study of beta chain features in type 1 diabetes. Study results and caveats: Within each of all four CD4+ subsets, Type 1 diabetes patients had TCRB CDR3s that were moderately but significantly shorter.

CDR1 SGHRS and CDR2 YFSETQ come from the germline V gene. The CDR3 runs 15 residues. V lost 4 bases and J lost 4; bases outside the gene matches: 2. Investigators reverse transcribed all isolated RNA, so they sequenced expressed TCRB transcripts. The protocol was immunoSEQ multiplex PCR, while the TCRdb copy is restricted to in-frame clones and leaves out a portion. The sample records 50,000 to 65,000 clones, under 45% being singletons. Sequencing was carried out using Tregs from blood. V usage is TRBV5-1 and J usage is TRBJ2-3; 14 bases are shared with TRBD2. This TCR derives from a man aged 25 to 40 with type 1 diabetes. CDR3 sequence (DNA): TGCGCCAGCAGCCCGGGACTAGCGGGAGCAGATACGCAGTATTTT. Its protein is CASSPGLAGADTQYF.